This TCR beta chain was captured by sequencing in a study of graft-versus-host responses after intestinal transplantation. With regard to this clone: Its matching antigen is unknown.

This CDR3 region has 15 residues. V was pared by 2 bases and J by 3 bases, with 11 bases between. Germline assignment: CDR1 SEHNR and CDR2 FQNEAQ (reference sequence). Repertoires were generated with immunoSEQ multiplex PCR, while TCRdb's copy carries only in-frame clones and drops some. This sample has 70,000 to 95,000 clones; roughly 88% occur once, and the top ten carry around 0.11%. The V call is TRBV7-9, the J call TRBJ1-3; possible D gene TRBD1, 5 bases. The sequence derives from a human donor who received an intestinal transplant. Here the sequenced sample was unstimulated CD4+ T cells sorted from spleen or lymph node cells, taken before intestinal transplant. The DNA of the CDR3 is TGTGCCAGCAGCTTACTCAGGGCTCATGGAAACACCATATATTTT. It is translated as CASSLLRAHGNTIYF.